These 32 T cell receptor beta chains came from one sample sequenced in a study of shared clonotypes between healthy human individuals. Profiled with immunoSEQ multiplex PCR; TCRdb holds only in-frame clones, not every one. Of about 550,000 clones listed, roughly 95% were seen once; the top ten hold 0.11%. Naive CD8 cells lacked CD45RO and underwent positive selection for CCR7, leaving out terminally differentiated effector memory CD45RA+ cells. The source material was naive CD8+ T cells sorted from blood. The receptors derive from a woman in her twenties or thirties in good health.

The chain couples TRBV13 to TRBJ2-7; 10 positions match TRBD2. Trimming removed 5 bases from V and 6 bases from J; junction bases left unmatched: 10. The germline gives CDR1 PRHDT, CDR2 FYEKMQ (reference sequence). The CDR3 has 15 amino acids. The CDR3 spells CASSGSSGSFIEQYF. CDR3 nucleotides: TGTGCCAGCAGCGGGTCTAGCGGGAGTTTTATCGAGCAGTACTTC.

The chain recombines TRBV28 with TRBJ2-5; TRBD2 aligns across 7 bases. After removal of 3 bases from V and 4 bases from J, the junction contained 17 bases not matched to a gene. This CDR3 is 18 amino acids long. Looked up from germline, CDR1 is MDHEN and CDR2 is SYDVKM. The CDR3: CASSFISGTHPLGETQYF. CDR3 nucleotides: TGTGCCAGCAGTTTTATCAGCGGGACTCACCCGCTGGGAGAGACCCAGTACTTC.

This chain links TRBV5-6 with TRBJ2-1, with a tentative D call TRBD2 (5 bases). Between the trimmed V and J ends, which lost 2 bases and 0 bases, there was a span of 12 bases. CDR3 length: 16 residues. Germline loops: CDR1 SGHDT, CDR2 YYEEEE. The DNA of the CDR3 is TGTGCCAGCAGCTTTAGGAGCGGAGCCTCCTACAATGAGCAGTTCTTC. Protein sequence: CASSFRSGASYNEQFF.

The rearrangement uses TRBV27 and TRBJ2-7; no reliable D call. The V and J ends lost 6 bases and 0 bases respectively, with 12 bases between them. CDR3 length: 14 amino acids. In germline, CDR1 is MNHEY, CDR2 SMNVEV (reference sequence). The DNA of the CDR3 is TGTGCCAGCAGGAGTCCTAAAAGCTCCTACGAGCAGTACTTC. Protein: CASRSPKSSYEQYF.

The DNA for the CDR3 is TGTGCCAGCAGTTTAGTCCGGGCTAGCGGGAGGCTCGAGCAGTACTTC. Residues: CASSLVRASGRLEQYF. The rearrangement uses TRBV28 and TRBJ2-7; TRBD2 matches at 11 bases. Germline V gives CDR1 MDHEN, CDR2 SYDVKM. With V trimmed by 2 bases and J by 6 bases, 9 bases remained unmatched. The CDR3 has 16 amino acids.

J is TRBJ2-3 and V is TRBV27; 8 nucleotides align to TRBD1. V trimming: 7 bases; J trimming: 6 bases; junction bases outside the gene matches: 6. This CDR3 is built from 13 residues. From germline, CDR1 is MNHEY and CDR2 SMNVEV (reference sequence). CDR3 amino acids: CASMAGTGDTQYF. CDR3 bases: TGTGCCAGCATGGCTGGGACAGGTGATACGCAGTATTTT.

The chain recombines TRBV5-4 with TRBJ2-7; weak D call: TRBD2 (5 bases). CDR1 and CDR2 (germline): SGHNT, YYREEE (reference sequence). Trimming pared 1 base from V and 6 bases from J, leaving 17 bases between. This CDR3 is built from 15 residues. The CDR3 loop is CASSLSSGGSGEQYF. The DNA for the CDR3 is TGTGCCAGCAGCTTGTCGAGTGGAGGTAGTGGCGAGCAGTACTTC.

As regards this clone: This specimen includes other DNA sequences encoding the same CDR3. The rearrangement uses TRBV27 and TRBJ1-1, with TRBD1 as a possible D gene (5 bases). V was cut by 6 bases and J by 4 bases, with 15 bases left in between. The length of the CDR3 is 14 residues. The germline gives CDR1 MNHEY, CDR2 SMNVEV (reference sequence). The CDR3 sequence is CASSLPGGGTEAFF. In nucleotides, the CDR3 is TGTGCCAGCAGCCTCCCTGGGGGGGGCACTGAAGCTTTCTTT.

The chain carries TRBV7-9 and TRBJ2-7; tentative D call: TRBD1 (5 bases). The V gene's germline CDR1 is SEHNR and CDR2 FQNEAQ (reference sequence). The CDR3 is 13 amino acids. V lost 4 bases and J 3 bases, leaving 10 bases between the germline ends. CDR3 DNA sequence: TGTGCCAGCAGCTCGGACACCCACTACGAGCAGTACTTC. The encoded protein is CASSSDTHYEQYF.

The chain recombines TRBV28 with TRBJ1-5; D gene uncertain. This CDR3 has 13 amino acids. V was clipped by 5 bases and J by 3 bases, with 8 bases between them. The germline gives CDR1 MDHEN, CDR2 SYDVKM. CDR3 nucleotide sequence: TGTGCCAGCAGTCCAGTGATCAATCAGCCCCAGCATTTT. The encoded protein is CASSPVINQPQHF.

The J gene is TRBJ2-3, the V gene TRBV7-7; TRBD2 matches 7 bases. The junction had 9 bases not matched to a gene; V was cut back by 5 bases and J by 1 base. Germline V gene data show CDR1 as SSHAT and CDR2 as FNYEAQ (reference sequence). The CDR3 contains 16 residues. DNA of the CDR3: TGTGCCAGCAGCCCAGAGAGAACTAGCGGCACAGATACGCAGTATTTT. Translation gives CASSPERTSGTDTQYF. Full variable domain (remainder filled in from reference TRBV7-7 and TRBJ2-3): GAGVSQSPRYKVTKRGQDVTLRCDPISSHATLYWYQQALGQGPEFLTYFNYEAQPDKSGLPSDRFSAERPEGSISTLTIQRTEQRDSAMYRCASSPERTSGTDTQYFGPGTRLTVL.

This chain uses TRBV27 with TRBJ1-5; D gene ambiguous. Germline CDR1 MNHEY, CDR2 SMNVEV (reference sequence). Trimming removed 5 bases from V and 3 bases from J, with 14 bases in between. The CDR3 has 15 residues. CDR3: CASSLARADNQPQHF. CDR3 in DNA: TGTGCCAGCAGTCTGGCCCGGGCCGACAATCAGCCCCAGCATTTT.

The chain couples TRBV7-8 to TRBJ2-3; TRBD2 matches 9 bases. V trimming: 5 bases; J trimming: 4 bases; junction bases outside the gene matches: 7. Germline CDR1 and CDR2: SGHVS and FQNEAQ. This CDR3 has 15 residues. The CDR3 here is CASSASSGIADTQYF. CDR3 nucleotides: TGTGCCAGCAGCGCTTCTAGCGGGATCGCAGATACGCAGTATTTT.

This clone occurred once. The rearrangement links TRBV28 to TRBJ1-2; tentative D call: TRBD1 (5 bases). Germline V gene sequence: CDR1 MDHEN, CDR2 SYDVKM. The ends were cut back, 2 bases at V and 8 bases at J, with 9 bases in the middle. This CDR3 is 12 amino acids long. The CDR3 is CASSLGGTGYTF. The CDR3 region has the DNA TGTGCCAGCAGTTTAGGGGGGACGGGCTACACCTTC.

This chain links TRBV27 with TRBJ1-2; 9 nucleotides line up with TRBD1. Germline V gene lookup returns CDR1 MNHEY and CDR2 SMNVEV (reference sequence). The CDR3 sequence is 17 residues long. Trimming cost V 5 bases and J 4 bases; bases outside gene matches: 14. The CDR3: CASSLSPGTGQPYGYTF. The CDR3 DNA follows: TGTGCCAGCAGTCTTTCTCCCGGGACAGGGCAGCCCTATGGCTACACCTTC.

The chain recombines TRBV28 with TRBJ1-1, with D maybe TRBD1 (6 bases). Germline CDR1 and CDR2: MDHEN and SYDVKM. The CDR3 runs to 12 residues. The V end was cut by 6 bases, the J end by 5 bases, with 10 bases between. CDR3 region: CASSEGETEAFF. The CDR3, as DNA: TGTGCCAGCAGCGAGGGGGAGACTGAAGCTTTCTTT.

The genes are TRBV2 and TRBJ1-1; D is undetermined. The ends were cut back, 8 bases at V and 5 bases at J, with 12 bases in the middle. CDR1 is SNHLY, CDR2 FYNNEI, per germline. CDR3 length: 12 amino acids. The CDR3: CASLPSRTEAFF. The CDR3 DNA reads TGTGCCAGCCTCCCTTCAAGAACTGAAGCTTTCTTT. The whole variable domain, filled in from reference TRBV2 and TRBJ1-1, reads EPEVTQTPSHQVTQMGQEVILRCVPISNHLYFYWYRQILGQKVEFLVSFYNNEISEKSEIFDDQFSVERPDGSNFTLKIRSTKLEDSAMYFCASLPSRTEAFFGQGTRLTVV.

The DNA for the CDR3 is TGTGCCAGCAGCTTGGCGGGCGGGGGATCCCTCACCGAGCAGTACTTC. Translation: CASSLAGGGSLTEQYF. V is TRBV5-4 and J is TRBJ2-7, with 7 bases matching TRBD2. The germline gives CDR1 SGHNT, CDR2 YYREEE (reference sequence). V was pared by 0 bases and J by 6 bases, with 12 bases of the junction left unmatched. CDR3 size: 16 residues.

As to this clone: A junction end diverges from the germline sequence, so it may reflect a read error. The J gene is TRBJ1-4, the V gene TRBV15; D possibly corresponds to TRBD1 (5 bases). The germline V gene encodes CDR1 LNHNV and CDR2 YYDKDF (reference sequence). CDR3 size: 15 residues. The CDR3 DNA reads TGTGCCACCAGCGGAGACAGAGCAACTAATGAAAAACTGTTTTTT. This codes for CATSGDRATNEKLFF.

This chain joins TRBV19 and TRBJ2-5; D is possibly TRBD2 (5 bases). V was clipped by 6 bases and J by 0 bases, with 11 bases between them. CDR1 is LNHDA, CDR2 SQIVND, per germline (reference sequence). This CDR3 region has 14 residues. The CDR3 DNA sequence: TGTGCCAGTAGAGACTACCCGTACCAAGAGACCCAGTACTTC. Protein sequence: CASRDYPYQETQYF.

The gene calls are TRBV20-1 and TRBJ2-5; D gene unclear. The end of the DNA aligns better with TRBJ2-7, so the J call may be wrong. Germline-derived CDR1 and CDR2 are DFQATT and SNEGSKA (reference sequence). The CDR3 sequence is 11 residues long. The CDR3 protein is CSARLGYEQYF. CDR3 sequence (DNA): TGCAGTGCTAGACTGGGCTACGAGCAGTACTTC.

This clone was observed once. The chain is built from TRBV11-1 and TRBJ1-1; 8 nucleotides align to TRBD1. This CDR3 comprises 14 residues. Trimming at V came to 4 bases and at J to 5 bases, leaving 6 bases not matched to a gene. The germline CDR1 and CDR2 sequences are SGHAT and FQDESV (reference sequence). The CDR3 is CASSSRQGRTEAFF. In nucleotides, the CDR3 is TGTGCCAGCAGCTCCAGACAGGGGAGGACTGAAGCTTTCTTT.

The chain carries TRBV7-9 and TRBJ2-1, with unresolved D. Germline V gene data show CDR1 as SEHNR and CDR2 as FQNEAQ (reference sequence). The CDR3 totals 12 residues. The V end was cut by 6 bases, the J end by 6 bases, with 9 bases between. The CDR3 DNA is TGTGCCAGCAGTCGTAACCCCAATGAGCAGTTCTTC. It codes for CASSRNPNEQFF.

Comment on this clone: Other DNA sequences of this sample code for an identical CDR3. DNA of the CDR3: TGTGCCAGCAGCTTAAGCGGGAATGAGCAGTTCTTC. This gives the protein CASSLSGNEQFF. The J gene is TRBJ2-1, the V gene TRBV7-9, with a tentative D call TRBD2 (6 bases). V lost 2 bases, J lost 7 bases, and 6 bases lay in between. This CDR3 region has 12 residues. CDR1 and CDR2 (germline): SEHNR, FQNEAQ (reference sequence).

This clone was seen once. This chain uses TRBV6-5 with TRBJ1-4, with TRBD1 identical over 7 bases. CDR1 and CDR2 (germline): MNHEY, SVGAGI. There are 15 residues in the CDR3. J gave up 3 bases and V 2 bases, and 3 bases lay outside the gene matches. In DNA, the CDR3 is TGTGCCAGCAGTTACCTAACAGGGGCTAATGAAAAACTGTTTTTT. It is translated as CASSYLTGANEKLFF.

The chain recombines TRBV27 with TRBJ2-3; 8 nucleotides align to TRBD2. The V gene end was trimmed by 4 bases and the J gene end by 3 bases; junction bases not matched to a gene: 6. In germline, CDR1 is MNHEY, CDR2 SMNVEV (reference sequence). The CDR3 extends over 15 amino acids. CDR3 DNA sequence: TGTGCCAGCAGTTCCGCGGGAGGAGGGACAGATACGCAGTATTTT. Its translation: CASSSAGGGTDTQYF.

This sequence joins TRBV10-2 and TRBJ2-5; D not resolved. The CDR3 covers 11 residues. V was trimmed by 2 bases and J by 4 bases, leaving 2 bases between them. Germline CDR1 reads WSHSY; CDR2 reads SAAADI. The CDR3 DNA is TGCGCCAGCAGTGAGCGAGAGACCCAGTACTTC. Its protein product is CASSERETQYF.

This clone appeared a single time. The rearrangement joins TRBV4-1 to TRBJ2-2; tentative D call: TRBD2 (6 bases). The CDR3 length is 22 residues. Germline V gene sequence: CDR1 MGHRA, CDR2 YSYEKL. Trimming removed 0 bases from V and 0 bases from J, with 26 bases in between. The CDR3 is CASSQDGVGGILIRPNTGELFF. The DNA for the CDR3 is TGCGCCAGCAGCCAAGATGGGGTCGGCGGGATCCTAATACGACCGAACACCGGGGAGCTGTTTTTT.

This chain connects TRBV7-9 to TRBJ1-2, with unresolved D. V was clipped by 4 bases and J by 0 bases, with 12 bases between them. Germline-derived CDR1 and CDR2 are SEHNR and FQNEAQ (reference sequence). The CDR3 runs to 15 residues. In DNA form, the CDR3 reads TGTGCCAGCAGCTCCGGAACAGAACCTAACTATGGCTACACCTTC. This codes for CASSSGTEPNYGYTF.

The gene calls are TRBV5-6 and TRBJ2-1, with TRBD2 identical over 12 bases. Trimming at V came to 4 bases and at J to 8 bases, leaving 7 bases not matched to a gene. From germline, CDR1 is SGHDT and CDR2 YYEEEE. CDR3 size: 15 residues. In nucleotides, the CDR3 is TGTGCCAGCAGCATCGGACTAGCGGGAATCCATGAGCAGTTCTTC. This encodes CASSIGLAGIHEQFF.

This chain connects TRBV14 to TRBJ2-1, with D perhaps given as TRBD1 or TRBD2 (6 bases each). The CDR3 extends over 15 amino acids. Trimming removed 6 bases from V and 3 bases from J, with 15 bases in between. Germline loops: CDR1 SGHDN, CDR2 FVKESK. CDR3 region: CASSRGTRGYNEQFF. DNA of the CDR3: TGTGCCAGCAGTCGCGGGACAAGGGGCTACAATGAGCAGTTCTTC. Together with reference TRBV14 and TRBJ2-1, the CDR3 gives the full variable domain: EAGVTQFPSHSVIEKGQTVTLRCDPISGHDNLYWYRRVMGKEIKFLLHFVKESKQDESGMPNNRFLAERTGGTYSTLKVQPAELEDSGVYFCASSRGTRGYNEQFFGPGTRLTVL.

The chain recombines TRBV27 with TRBJ2-1; a possible D gene is TRBD1 (5 bases). Germline CDR1 reads MNHEY; CDR2 reads SMNVEV (reference sequence). This CDR3 region has 15 residues. V dropped 7 bases and J dropped 5 bases, with 18 bases sitting between them. The DNA for the CDR3 is TGTGCCAGCACCTCTCCCAGGGTTTGGAACAATGAGCAGTTCTTC. Translation gives CASTSPRVWNNEQFF.